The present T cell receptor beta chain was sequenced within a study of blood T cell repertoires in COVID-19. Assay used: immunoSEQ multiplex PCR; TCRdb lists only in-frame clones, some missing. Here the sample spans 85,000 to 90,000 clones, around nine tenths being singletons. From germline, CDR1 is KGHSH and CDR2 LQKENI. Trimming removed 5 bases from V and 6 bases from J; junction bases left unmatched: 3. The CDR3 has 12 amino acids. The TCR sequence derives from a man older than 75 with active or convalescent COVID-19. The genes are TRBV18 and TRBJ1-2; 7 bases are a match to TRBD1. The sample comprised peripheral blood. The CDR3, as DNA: TGTGCCAGCTCAAACGACAGGGATGGCTACACCTTC. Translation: CASSNDRDGYTF.